Sequencing of this T cell receptor beta chain was carried out in a study of OX40 agonist ivuxolimab in advanced cancers. About the study as a whole: Ivuxolimab was a fully human IgG2 agonistic monoclonal antibody targeting the costimulatory receptor OX40 (CD134). Intravenous ivuxolimab was administered to patients every 2 weeks at six dose levels: 0.01, 0.1, 0.3, 1.5, 3 and 10 mg/kg. Of the roughly 50 dose-escalation patients, hepatocellular carcinoma was present in around 20, melanoma in approximately 15, renal cell carcinoma in 9 and head and neck cancer in 9. In the dose-escalation cohort, nearly 85% of patients were male, and the mean age was around 60 years with a range of roughly 20 to 85. Prior anti-PD-1, anti-PD-L1 or anti-CTLA-4 therapy was permitted, and about 40% of dose-escalation patients had received checkpoint inhibitors. Partial responses were achieved by three dose-escalation patients, of whom one had hepatocellular carcinoma and two had cutaneous melanoma. The point of sequencing TCRbeta in the periphery was to test whether ivuxolimab changed TCR sequence diversity and drove clonal T-cell expansion. The monotherapy dose-escalation portion (N of about 50 patients) of the phase I ivuxolimab trial is reported in the paper.

From the cysteine through the phenylalanine, the CDR3 covers 16 amino acids. The CDR3 DNA has 48 bases and is translated from base 1. Trimming accounts for 6 bases at V and 1 base at J, while the number of junction bases matched to no gene is 3. From the germline V gene, CDR1 is SNHLY and CDR2 is FYNNEI. To sequence the TCRbeta CDR3 region, genomic DNA was isolated from the sorted cells. TCRbeta CDR3 regions were sequenced using the immunoSEQ Assay. TCRdb provides this immuneACCESS table in a form limited to in-frame rearrangements. Some clones are lacking; in checked studies, under half of them reflect an unresolved V gene, and why the rest are absent is not known. A total of around 74,000 clones appear in this sample, 75% to 90% of them only once. The ten largest clones take up approximately 5% of the sample. The trial excluded patients who had a history of autoimmune disease or who were on systemic immunosuppression. In every dose cohort, peripheral blood was drawn for TCR sequencing at baseline, cycle 4 day 1, and cycle 7 day 1. Samples came from an open-label, multicenter, first-in-human phase I dose-escalation trial of ivuxolimab. The trial enrolled adults with locally advanced or metastatic head and neck squamous cell, hepatocellular, melanoma or renal cell carcinoma. Before TCR sequencing, CD4+ T cells and CD8+ T cells from peripheral blood were sorted into separate populations.

Broad study findings and their caveats: At doses of 0.1 to 3.0 mg/kg, clonal expansion of both CD4+ and CD8+ T cells in blood was seen between baseline and week 6. On average, CD8+ T cells showed more expanded clones than CD4+ T cells after ivuxolimab. Low levels of normalized T-cell clonal expansion were also seen in some patients who did not respond. Partial responders in the 0.1-3.0 mg/kg groups had among the lowest normalized peripheral clonal expansion, especially among CD8+ T cells. Antigen specificity was not determined for the clonally expanded peripheral T cells.

This clone showed up just a few times. What antigen it recognizes has not been identified. The record has no base qualities; no much larger clone is one base away. This chain joins TRBV2 to TRBJ2-2, with 12 bases in between that match TRBD2. The sequenced sample was CD4+ or CD8+ T cells sorted from blood, obtained in a trial of the OX40 agonist ivuxolimab. This receptor was taken from an adult with an advanced solid tumor such as melanoma, head and neck, liver or kidney cancer. The DNA sequence is as follows: TGTGCCAGCAGGCTAGCGGGAGGGAGGAACACCGGGGAGCTGTTTTTT. It encodes CASRLAGGRNTGELFF.